These T cell receptor beta chains were read from a single sample in a study of T-cell reconstitution after alpha-beta-depleted transplantation in children. In TCRdb, the PCR reads were re-called with MiXCR into one record per CDR3 protein. The sample holds just under 250,000 distinct CDR3 sequences, about 25% seen once. The sample in question was PBMCs, obtained before TCRalphabeta/CD19-depleted stem cell transplant. The receptors derive from a girl aged 2-10 years with Fanconi anemia, due to receive a stem cell transplant. The CDR3 runs from the conserved cysteine through the conserved F or W.

v_call: TRBV20-1
j_call: TRBJ1-4
cdr3_aa: CSARGATNEKLFF

v_call: TRBV5-1
j_call: TRBJ2-5
cdr3_aa: CASSLRQFETQYF

v_call: TRBV29-1
j_call: TRBJ2-1
cdr3_aa: CSVERGLAANNEQFF

v_call: TRBV30
j_call: TRBJ2-1
cdr3_aa: CAWSVVRRGPNEQFF

v_call: TRBV3-1
j_call: TRBJ2-1
cdr3_aa: CASSQEPDSDNEQFF

v_call: TRBV6-1
j_call: TRBJ2-1
cdr3_aa: CASSDPGRGHNEQFF

v_call: TRBV12-3/TRBV12-4
j_call: TRBJ1-2
cdr3_aa: CASSPPTGFNYGYTF

v_call: TRBV4-1
j_call: TRBJ2-7
cdr3_aa: CASSQEVFREFYEQYF

v_call: TRBV5-8
j_call: TRBJ1-2
cdr3_aa: CASSGYRVLYGYTF

v_call: TRBV4-2
j_call: TRBJ2-7
cdr3_aa: CASSQDQRGAYEQYF

v_call: TRBV5-1
j_call: TRBJ2-1
cdr3_aa: CASSLVTSGNNEQFF

v_call: TRBV12-3/TRBV12-4
j_call: TRBJ2-3
cdr3_aa: CASSPRLAGISTDTQYF

v_call: TRBV7-9
j_call: TRBJ2-7
cdr3_aa: CASSLIVQGAEEQYF

v_call: TRBV12-3/TRBV12-4
j_call: TRBJ2-1
cdr3_aa: CASVSSSYNEQFF

v_call: TRBV10-3
j_call: TRBJ2-3
cdr3_aa: CAISPGLATDTQYF

v_call: TRBV12-3/TRBV12-4
j_call: TRBJ1-2
cdr3_aa: CASSLQGRGGYTF

v_call: TRBV10-3
j_call: TRBJ2-1
cdr3_aa: CAISESRRGHEQFF

v_call: TRBV5-1
j_call: TRBJ2-3
cdr3_aa: CASSGLASTDTQYF

v_call: TRBV5-1
j_call: TRBJ2-2
cdr3_aa: CASSLVAMNTGELFF

v_call: TRBV5-1
j_call: TRBJ2-1
cdr3_aa: CASSLGLADYNEQFF

v_call: TRBV25-1
j_call: TRBJ2-1
cdr3_aa: CASSKSGRGSYNEQFF

v_call: TRBV7-2
j_call: TRBJ1-1
cdr3_aa: CASSLNGGKGAFF

v_call: TRBV11-1
j_call: TRBJ2-7
cdr3_aa: CASSLALGTGYEQYF

v_call: TRBV29-1
j_call: TRBJ2-7
cdr3_aa: CSVEASGTVYEQYF

v_call: TRBV12-3/TRBV12-4
j_call: TRBJ1-1
cdr3_aa: CASSLSVPDAEAFF

v_call: TRBV29-1
j_call: TRBJ2-1
cdr3_aa: CSVEASGRVYNEQFF

v_call: TRBV20-1
j_call: TRBJ2-7
cdr3_aa: CSAPGLAGGTGYEQYF

v_call: TRBV14
j_call: TRBJ2-4
cdr3_aa: CASSPIAGGPLNIQYF

v_call: TRBV7-6
j_call: TRBJ2-2
cdr3_aa: CASSLPATSGSPGELFF

v_call: TRBV4-2
j_call: TRBJ1-4
cdr3_aa: CASSQRALRSGREKLFF

v_call: TRBV20-1
j_call: TRBJ2-7
cdr3_aa: CSASSWGYEQYF

v_call: TRBV10-3
j_call: TRBJ2-7
cdr3_aa: CAIRTGQSYEQYF

v_call: TRBV20-1
j_call: TRBJ2-5
cdr3_aa: CSARGGAGETQYF

v_call: TRBV20-1
j_call: TRBJ2-7
cdr3_aa: CSASKGHGGTVFWDEQYF

v_call: TRBV20-1
j_call: TRBJ2-1
cdr3_aa: CSARSSSGRYNEQFF

v_call: TRBV7-3
j_call: TRBJ2-1
cdr3_aa: CASSPLAGVTYNEQFF

v_call: TRBV6-5
j_call: TRBJ2-3
cdr3_aa: CASSYSGQFHTDTQYF

v_call: TRBV12-3/TRBV12-4
j_call: TRBJ2-7
cdr3_aa: CASSPSRFGYEQYF

v_call: TRBV15
j_call: TRBJ2-6
cdr3_aa: CATSRDRVRNSGANVLTF

v_call: TRBV11-2
j_call: TRBJ2-1
cdr3_aa: CASSPTGARGGGEQFF

v_call: TRBV5-6
j_call: TRBJ2-1
cdr3_aa: CASSLRDKASEQFF

v_call: TRBV19
j_call: TRBJ2-2
cdr3_aa: CASGDTPNTGELFF

v_call: TRBV12-3/TRBV12-4
j_call: TRBJ2-4
cdr3_aa: CASSVDTSKNIQYF

v_call: TRBV6-2/TRBV6-3
j_call: TRBJ2-7
cdr3_aa: CASSSFRDRGRYEQYF

v_call: TRBV29-1
j_call: TRBJ2-5
cdr3_aa: CSVDGVTSGRVQKTQYF

v_call: TRBV6-5
j_call: TRBJ2-7
cdr3_aa: CASSYAALAHEQYF

v_call: TRBV5-1
j_call: TRBJ2-5
cdr3_aa: CASSPLGSGETQYF

v_call: TRBV6-1
j_call: TRBJ1-1
cdr3_aa: CASSLIPTGQGTEAFF

v_call: TRBV9
j_call: TRBJ2-1
cdr3_aa: CASSVGSTLYDNEQFF

v_call: TRBV5-1
j_call: TRBJ1-2
cdr3_aa: CASSLLVGQGDGYTF

v_call: TRBV20-1
j_call: TRBJ2-2
cdr3_aa: CSAEGLAGGPGTGELFF

v_call: TRBV25-1
j_call: TRBJ2-1
cdr3_aa: CASSDRTSYNEQFF

v_call: TRBV5-1
j_call: TRBJ2-1
cdr3_aa: CASSLTTSGRAYNEQFF

v_call: TRBV11-2
j_call: TRBJ1-6
cdr3_aa: CASSFPDSPLHF

v_call: TRBV5-1
j_call: TRBJ2-7
cdr3_aa: CASSLDSGMSSYEQYF

v_call: TRBV20-1
j_call: TRBJ2-7
cdr3_aa: CSASEIVSYEQYF

v_call: TRBV29-1
j_call: TRBJ2-7
cdr3_aa: CSDPGQGNYEQYF

v_call: TRBV7-3
j_call: TRBJ2-1
cdr3_aa: CASSARYNNEQFF